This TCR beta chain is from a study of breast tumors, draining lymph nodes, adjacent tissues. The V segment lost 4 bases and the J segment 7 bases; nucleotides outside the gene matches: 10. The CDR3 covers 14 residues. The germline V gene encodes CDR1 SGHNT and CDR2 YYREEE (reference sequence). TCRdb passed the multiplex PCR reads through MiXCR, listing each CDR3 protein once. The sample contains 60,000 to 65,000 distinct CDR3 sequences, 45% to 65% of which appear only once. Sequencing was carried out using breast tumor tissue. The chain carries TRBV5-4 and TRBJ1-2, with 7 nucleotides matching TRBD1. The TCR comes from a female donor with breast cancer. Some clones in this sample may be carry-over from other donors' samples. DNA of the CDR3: TGTGCCAGCAGCCTCGGGACAGCGCGACGTGGCTACACCTTC. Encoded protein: CASSLGTARRGYTF.